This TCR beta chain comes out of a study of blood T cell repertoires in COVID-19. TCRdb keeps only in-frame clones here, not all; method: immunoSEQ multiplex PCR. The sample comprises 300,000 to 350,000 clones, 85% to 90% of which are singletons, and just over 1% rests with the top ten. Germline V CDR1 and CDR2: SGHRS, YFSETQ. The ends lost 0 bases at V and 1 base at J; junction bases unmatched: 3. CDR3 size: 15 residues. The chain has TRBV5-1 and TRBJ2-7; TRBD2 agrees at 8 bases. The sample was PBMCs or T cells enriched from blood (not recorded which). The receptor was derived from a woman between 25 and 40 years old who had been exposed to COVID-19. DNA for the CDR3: TGCGCCAGCAGCTTGGGAGTAGCGGGATCCTACGAGCAGTACTTC. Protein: CASSLGVAGSYEQYF.